The 5 T cell receptor beta chains presented below share a single source sample, sequenced in a study of early T cells in non-severe SARS-CoV-2 infection. In TCRdb, the 5' RACE reads were re-called with MiXCR into one record per CDR3 protein. The table has tens of thousands of distinct CDR3 sequences, 14% to 15% seen once. Sample: whole blood, taken at baseline. The receptors come from an adult who was a healthcare worker with PCR-confirmed SARS-CoV-2 infection or an uninfected control (not recorded which).

This rearrangement joins TRBV3-1 to TRBJ2-7, with 8 positions matching TRBD2. Germline V CDR1 and CDR2: LGHDT, YNNKEL (reference sequence). There are 14 residues in the CDR3. The J segment lost 4 bases and the V segment lost 8 bases, leaving 10 bases of the junction unmatched. The CDR3: CASQPGLGTYEQYF. The CDR3 bases are TGTGCCAGCCAGCCGGGACTAGGAACGTACGAGCAGTACTTC.

This clonotype was counted only a few times. The chain combines TRBV7-8 with TRBJ2-1; 7 bases fit TRBD2. This CDR3 spans 17 amino acids. Looked up from germline, CDR1 is SGHVS and CDR2 is FQNEAQ. The J segment lost 5 bases and the V segment lost 4 bases, leaving 14 bases of the junction unmatched. The CDR3 loop is CASSSPKSSGMNNEQFF. CDR3 DNA sequence: TGTGCCAGCAGCTCCCCCAAATCGAGCGGGATGAACAATGAGCAGTTCTTC.

This clonotype has only a few counts. At one boundary the junction diverges from the germline segment, which might be a read error. The chain has TRBV20-1 and TRBJ2-7; D possibly uses TRBD1 or TRBD2 (7 bases each). Looked up from germline, CDR1 is DFQATT and CDR2 is SNEGSKA (reference sequence). This CDR3 is 11 amino acids long. The CDR3 reads CSASGEGQRCF. The CDR3 bases are TGCAGTGCTAGTGGGGAGGGACAGAGGTGCTTC.

This clonotype occurred a few times. This rearrangement joins TRBV4-1 to TRBJ1-2; the D is unclear. CDR1 and CDR2 from the germline V gene are MGHRA and YSYEKL. CDR3 length: 15 residues. Trimming took 4 bases from V and 3 from J, leaving 15 bases between them. The CDR3 DNA sequence: TGCGCCAGCAGCCCTCAAGGACGTTCAGACTATGGCTACACCTTC. Its protein is CASSPQGRSDYGYTF.

This clonotype was seen a few times. The chain carries TRBV28 and TRBJ1-6, with no clear D. This CDR3 contains 11 residues. V lost 3 bases and J 9 bases, leaving 3 bases between the germline ends. Germline V gives CDR1 MDHEN, CDR2 SYDVKM. The CDR3 coding sequence is TGTGCCAGCAGTTTTCCTTCACCCCTCCACTTT. This codes for CASSFPSPLHF.